This TCR beta chain was profiled in a study of shared clonotypes between healthy human individuals. Study findings and constraints: The study drew on few donors, limiting represented genetic and exposure-history diversity.

To note about this clone: The target antigen is unknown.

TCRdb's table, derived via immunoSEQ multiplex PCR, lists solely in-frame clones and lacks some. The sample includes 2 million to 2.5 million clones, approximately 90% of them seen just once. The ends were cut back, 2 bases at V and 7 bases at J, with 16 bases in the middle. The V gene's germline CDR1 is SGHRS and CDR2 YFSETQ. CDR3 length: 14 residues. The origin of this receptor is a man aged 18 to 35 in good health. Some clones in this sample may be carry-over from other donors' samples. J is TRBJ2-7 and V is TRBV5-1, with D perhaps matching TRBD1 or TRBD2 (5 bases each). Sequences were obtained from naive CD4+ T cells from PBMCs. The sample's subset: CD45RA+ positively selected. The CDR3 is CASSFGASEGEQYF. The CDR3, as DNA: TGCGCCAGCAGCTTCGGGGCCTCCGAGGGTGAGCAGTACTTC.